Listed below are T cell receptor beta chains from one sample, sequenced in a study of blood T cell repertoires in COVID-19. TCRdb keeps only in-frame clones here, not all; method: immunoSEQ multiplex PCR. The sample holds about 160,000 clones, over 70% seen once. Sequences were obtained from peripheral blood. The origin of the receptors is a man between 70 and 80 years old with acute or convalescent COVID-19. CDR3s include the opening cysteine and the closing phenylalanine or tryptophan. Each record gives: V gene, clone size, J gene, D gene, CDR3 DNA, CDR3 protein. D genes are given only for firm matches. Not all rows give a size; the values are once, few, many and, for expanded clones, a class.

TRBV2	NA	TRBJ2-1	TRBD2	TGTGCCAGCAGTAGGAGCGGGGGGGCTACTGAGCAGTTCTTC	CASSRSGGATEQFF
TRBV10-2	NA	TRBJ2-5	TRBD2	TGCGCCAGCGGAAGGACGTTAGCGGGGGGCCCGTACTTC	CASGRTLAGGPYF
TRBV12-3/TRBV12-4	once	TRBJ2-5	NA	TGTGCCAGCAGTTTATACAGTCAAGAGACCCAGTACTTC	CASSLYSQETQYF
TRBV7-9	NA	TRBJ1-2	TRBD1	TGTGCCAGCAGCTTAGGACAGGGGCTGTTTTATGGCTACACCTTC	CASSLGQGLFYGYTF
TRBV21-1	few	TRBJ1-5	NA	TGTGCCAGCCTTACCGGGACAGGGAAGGACCCCACCAGGAACGGTCAGCCCCAGCATTTT	CASLTGTGKDPTRNGQPQHF
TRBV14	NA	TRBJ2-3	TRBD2	TGTGCCAGCAGCCAAGATCGGGCTAGCGGGGGAGGCACAGATACGCAGTATTTT	CASSQDRASGGGTDTQYF
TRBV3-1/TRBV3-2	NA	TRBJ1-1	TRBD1	TGTGCCAGCAGCACCACAGGGGGCGGCACTGAAGCTTTCTTT	CASSTTGGGTEAFF
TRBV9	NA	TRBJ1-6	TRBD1	TGTGCCAGCAGCGTAGATGGACAGGTTAATTCACCCCTCCACTTT	CASSVDGQVNSPLHF
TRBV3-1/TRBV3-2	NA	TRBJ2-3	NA	TGTGCCAGCAGCCCCCGACCGGGGGCAGATACGCAGTATTTT	CASSPRPGADTQYF
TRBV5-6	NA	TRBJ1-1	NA	TGTGCCAGCAGCTGGGGCGCAGGGGACACTGAAGCTTTCTTT	CASSWGAGDTEAFF
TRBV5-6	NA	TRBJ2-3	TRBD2	TGTGCCAGCAGCAATGCCGGGACTAGCGGCACAGATACGCAGTATTTT	CASSNAGTSGTDTQYF
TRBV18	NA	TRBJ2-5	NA	TGTGCCAGCTCACCAGCCGAGGAGACCCAGTACTTC	CASSPAEETQYF
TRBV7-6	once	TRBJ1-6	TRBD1	TGTGCCAGCAGCTTAGAGTCCTATCCAGGGGGGAATTCACCCCTCCACTTT	CASSLESYPGGNSPLHF
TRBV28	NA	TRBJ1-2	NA	TGTGCCAGCAGTTTAAGGGGTAGCTATGGCTACACCTTC	CASSLRGSYGYTF
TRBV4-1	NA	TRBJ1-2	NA	TGCGCCAGCAGCCAAGATGTGAGGGTATCGAGCTACACCTTC	CASSQDVRVSSYTF
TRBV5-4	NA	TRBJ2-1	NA	TGTGCCAGCAACCTACCTGGTGACAATGAGCAGTTCTTC	CASNLPGDNEQFF
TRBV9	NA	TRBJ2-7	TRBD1	TGTGCCAGCAGCGTAGCTGGCCAGGGGGCACCCTACGAGCAGTACTTC	CASSVAGQGAPYEQYF
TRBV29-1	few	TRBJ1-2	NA	TGCAGCGTGAGAGGGGGGGTAGGGCTTTATGGCTACACCTTC	CSVRGGVGLYGYTF
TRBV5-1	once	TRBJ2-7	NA	TGCGCCAGCAGCTCCCAGGGGACGGGTACCTACGAGCAGTACTTC	CASSSQGTGTYEQYF
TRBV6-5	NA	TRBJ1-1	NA	TGTGCCAGCGAGGTAGGAGACGTGAACACTGAAGCTTTCTTT	CASEVGDVNTEAFF
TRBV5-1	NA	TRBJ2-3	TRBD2	TGCGCCAGCAGCCAGGGACTAGCGGGGGGGCCGACAGATACGCAGTATTTT	CASSQGLAGGPTDTQYF
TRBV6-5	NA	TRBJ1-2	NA	TGTGCCAGCAGGTCGGGGAACTATGGCTACACCTTC	CASRSGNYGYTF
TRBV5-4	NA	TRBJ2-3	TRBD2	TGTGCCAGCAGCCCGCGGGGGGACGGGAGGGCAGATACGCAGTATTTT	CASSPRGDGRADTQYF
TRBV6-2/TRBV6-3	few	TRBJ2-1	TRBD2	TGTGCCAGCAGCCGGAGACTAGCGGGGGGGCCGCATGAGCAGTTCTTC	CASSRRLAGGPHEQFF
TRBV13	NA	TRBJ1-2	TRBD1	TGTGCCAGCAGCTTATTAGCAGGGGGCCCCTATGGCTACACCTTC	CASSLLAGGPYGYTF
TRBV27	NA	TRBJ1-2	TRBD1	TGTGCCAGCAGTTTAAGGGGACAGGGGACAGCTAACTATGGCTACACCTTC	CASSLRGQGTANYGYTF
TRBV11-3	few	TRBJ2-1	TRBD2	TGTGCCAGCAGCTCAAGGACTAGCGGGAGTTACAATGAGCAGTTCTTC	CASSSRTSGSYNEQFF
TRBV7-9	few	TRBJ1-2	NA	TGTGCCAGCAGCGCCACCTGGACAGACTATGGCTACACCTTC	CASSATWTDYGYTF
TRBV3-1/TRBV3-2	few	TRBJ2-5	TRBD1	TGTGCCAGCAGCCAAGGAGTTCAGGGGGCAGGAGAGACCCAGTACTTC	CASSQGVQGAGETQYF
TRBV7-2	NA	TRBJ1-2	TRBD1	TGTGCCAGCAGCACCGGGACAGGGCCCTATGGCTACACCTTC	CASSTGTGPYGYTF
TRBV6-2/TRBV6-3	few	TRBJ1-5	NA	TGTGCCAGCAGTTACCCAGGTAACCAGCCCCAGCATTTT	CASSYPGNQPQHF
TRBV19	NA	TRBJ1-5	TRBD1	TGTGCCAGTAGTACCGACAGGGAATACGTTCAGCCCCAGCATTTT	CASSTDREYVQPQHF
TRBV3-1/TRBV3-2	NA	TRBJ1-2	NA	TGTGCCAGCAGCCAAGATAGTGGCGGCTATGGCTACACCTTC	CASSQDSGGYGYTF
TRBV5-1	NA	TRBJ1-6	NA	TGCGCCAGCAGCTCTGACAGCTCCTATAATTCACCCCTCCACTTT	CASSSDSSYNSPLHF
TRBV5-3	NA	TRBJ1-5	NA	TGTGCCAGAAGCTTGGCGGGGCAGCCCCAGCATTTT	CARSLAGQPQHF
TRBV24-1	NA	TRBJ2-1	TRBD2	TGTGCCACCAGTGATAAGGGACTAGACTACAATGAGCAGTTCTTC	CATSDKGLDYNEQFF
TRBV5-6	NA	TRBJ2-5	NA	TGTGCCAGCAGCCCACAGGGGAGGATGGGCGAGACCCAGTACTTC	CASSPQGRMGETQYF
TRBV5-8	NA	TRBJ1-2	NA	TGTGCCAGCAGCCTCACTACGGGATACTATGGCTACACCTTC	CASSLTTGYYGYTF
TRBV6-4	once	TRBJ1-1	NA	TGTGCCAGCATTCCCATACAGGGGAACACTGAAGCTTTCTTT	CASIPIQGNTEAFF
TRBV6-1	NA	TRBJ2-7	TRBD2	TGTGCCAGCAGTGCCAGGACTAGCGGGGGGCCTCGGTCCTACGAGCAGTACTTC	CASSARTSGGPRSYEQYF